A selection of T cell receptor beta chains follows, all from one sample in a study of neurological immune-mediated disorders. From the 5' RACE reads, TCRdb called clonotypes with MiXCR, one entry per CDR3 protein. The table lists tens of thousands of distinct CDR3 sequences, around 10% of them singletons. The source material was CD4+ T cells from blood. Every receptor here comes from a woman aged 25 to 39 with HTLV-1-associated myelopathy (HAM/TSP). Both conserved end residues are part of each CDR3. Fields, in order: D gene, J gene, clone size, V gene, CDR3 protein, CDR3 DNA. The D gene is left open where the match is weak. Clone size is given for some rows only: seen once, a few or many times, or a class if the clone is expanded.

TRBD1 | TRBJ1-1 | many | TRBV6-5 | CASINRGRGSYTEAFF | TGTGCCAGCATAAACAGGGGGCGTGGTTCGTACACTGAAGCTTTCTTT
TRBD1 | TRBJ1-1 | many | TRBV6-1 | CASSALDRGRTEAFF | TGTGCCAGCAGTGCCCTGGACAGGGGAAGGACTGAAGCTTTCTTT
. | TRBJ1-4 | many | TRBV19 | CASSANEKLFF | TGTGCCAGTAGCGCTAATGAAAAACTGTTTTTT
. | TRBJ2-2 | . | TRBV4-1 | CASSSRGGGTGELFF | TGCGCCAGCAGCTCAAGAGGGGGAGGGACCGGTGAGCTGTTTTTT
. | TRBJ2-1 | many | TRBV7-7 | CASSLDRVHEQFF | TGTGCCAGCAGCTTAGATAGGGTTCATGAGCAGTTCTTC
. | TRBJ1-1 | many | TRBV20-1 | CSARAGQWMIANTEAFF | TGCAGTGCTAGAGCTGGACAGTGGATGATTGCGAACACTGAAGCTTTCTTT
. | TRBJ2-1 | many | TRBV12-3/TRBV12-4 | CASSSPSRVGGSNEQFF | TGTGCCAGCAGTTCCCCGTCCCGAGTAGGAGGGAGCAATGAGCAGTTCTTC
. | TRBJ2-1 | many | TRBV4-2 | CASSQDRGGRSYNEQFF | TGTGCCAGCAGCCAAGATAGAGGGGGGCGATCCTACAATGAGCAGTTCTTC
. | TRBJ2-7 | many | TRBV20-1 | CSASAGSTGQYF | TGCAGTGCTTCAGCGGGTTCTACTGGGCAGTACTTC
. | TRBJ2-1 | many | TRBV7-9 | CARSEITGKTYNEQFF | TGTGCCAGAAGCGAAATAACAGGGAAAACCTACAATGAGCAGTTCTTC
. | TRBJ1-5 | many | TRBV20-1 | CSARDGAGVGPQHF | TGCAGTGCTAGAGACGGGGCGGGGGTCGGGCCCCAGCATTTT
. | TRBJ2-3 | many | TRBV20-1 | CSARDLAGAGDTQYF | TGCAGTGCTAGAGATCTGGCGGGGGCAGGAGATACGCAGTATTTT
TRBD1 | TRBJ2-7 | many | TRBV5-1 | CASSLATGGQYEQYF | TGCGCCAGCAGCTTGGCGACAGGGGGTCAATACGAGCAGTACTTC
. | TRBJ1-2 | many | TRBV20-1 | CSAPKDGANYGYTF | TGCAGTGCGCCAAAGGACGGAGCTAACTATGGCTACACCTTC
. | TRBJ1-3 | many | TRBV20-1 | CSAQDRWMVNTIYF | TGCAGTGCACAAGACAGATGGATGGTAAACACCATATATTTT
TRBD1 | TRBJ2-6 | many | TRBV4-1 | CASSQASGTGETGANVLTF | TGCGCCAGCAGCCAAGCGTCAGGGACAGGGGAAACCGGGGCCAACGTCCTGACTTTC
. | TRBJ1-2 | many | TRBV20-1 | CSARDERSYGYTF | TGCAGTGCTAGAGATGAGAGGAGCTATGGCTACACCTTC
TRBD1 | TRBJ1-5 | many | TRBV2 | CASRNQGAAQHF | TGTGCCAGCAGAAATCAGGGGGCGGCCCAGCATTTT
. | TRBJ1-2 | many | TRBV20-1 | CSVTGKANYGYTF | TGCAGTGTAACCGGGAAAGCTAACTATGGCTACACCTTC
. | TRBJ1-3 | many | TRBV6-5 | CASLPGLDGNTIYF | TGTGCCAGCCTCCCGGGTCTAGATGGAAACACCATATATTTT
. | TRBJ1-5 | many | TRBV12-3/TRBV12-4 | CASSFNMGNQPQHF | TGTGCCAGCAGTTTCAATATGGGCAATCAGCCCCAGCATTTT
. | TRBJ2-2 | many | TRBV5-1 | CASSPGPTNTGELFF | TGCGCCAGCAGCCCCGGGCCTACCAACACCGGGGAGCTGTTTTTT
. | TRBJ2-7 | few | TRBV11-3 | CASSSVFPTETYEQYF | TGTGCCAGCAGCTCAGTCTTCCCGACTGAAACCTACGAGCAGTACTTC
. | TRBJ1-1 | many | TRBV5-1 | CASTPAFGADTEAFF | TGCGCCAGCACCCCAGCCTTCGGGGCAGACACTGAAGCTTTCTTT
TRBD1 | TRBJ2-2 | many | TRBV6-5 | CASRPPGQGNTGELFF | TGTGCCAGCAGACCTCCCGGACAGGGAAACACCGGGGAGCTGTTTTTT
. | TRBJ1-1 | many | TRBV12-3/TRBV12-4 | CASRNSIWQAGPEAFF | TGTGCCAGCAGAAACTCCATCTGGCAAGCTGGTCCTGAAGCTTTCTTT
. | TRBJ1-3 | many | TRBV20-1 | CSARTGSLSGNTIYF | TGCAGTGCCAGAACCGGGAGCTTGTCTGGAAACACCATATATTTT
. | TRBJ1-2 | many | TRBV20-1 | CSAPEGQYGYTF | TGCAGTGCCCCGGAAGGACAATATGGCTACACCTTC
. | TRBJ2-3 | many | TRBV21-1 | CASSKARATDTQYF | TGTGCCAGCAGCAAAGCCCGAGCCACAGATACGCAGTATTTT
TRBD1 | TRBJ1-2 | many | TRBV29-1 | CSAGTGGPYGYTF | TGCAGCGCAGGGACAGGGGGTCCGTATGGCTACACCTTC
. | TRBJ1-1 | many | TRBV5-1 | CASSFIVNTEAFF | TGCGCCAGCAGCTTTATTGTGAACACTGAAGCTTTCTTT
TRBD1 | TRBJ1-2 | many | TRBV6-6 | CASRETGGRPNYGYTF | TGTGCCAGCAGGGAGACAGGGGGCCGGCCAAACTATGGCTACACCTTC
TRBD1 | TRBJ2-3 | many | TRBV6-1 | CASSAFTGGIGTDTQYF | TGTGCCAGCAGTGCCTTCACAGGGGGCATCGGCACAGATACGCAGTATTTT
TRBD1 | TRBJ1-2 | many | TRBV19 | CASSPSRDRRLRGYTF | TGTGCCAGTAGTCCTTCCCGGGACAGGAGACTACGTGGCTACACCTTC
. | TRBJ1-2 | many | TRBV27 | CASSLAGGYGYTF | TGTGCCAGCAGTTTAGCGGGGGGCTATGGCTACACCTTC
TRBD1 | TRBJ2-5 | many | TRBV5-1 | CASSLGTGVETQYF | TGCGCCAGCAGCTTAGGGACAGGAGTAGAGACCCAGTACTTC
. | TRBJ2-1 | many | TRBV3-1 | CASSQLSGRGDNEQFF | TGTGCCAGCAGCCAATTATCAGGCAGAGGCGACAATGAGCAGTTCTTC
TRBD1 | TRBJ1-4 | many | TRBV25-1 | CASSDPGQGEKLFF | TGTGCCAGCAGTGATCCCGGACAGGGGGAAAAACTGTTTTTT
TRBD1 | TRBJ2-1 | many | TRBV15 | CATSGRTGTDEQFF | TGTGCCACCAGCGGGCGGACAGGTACGGATGAGCAGTTCTTC